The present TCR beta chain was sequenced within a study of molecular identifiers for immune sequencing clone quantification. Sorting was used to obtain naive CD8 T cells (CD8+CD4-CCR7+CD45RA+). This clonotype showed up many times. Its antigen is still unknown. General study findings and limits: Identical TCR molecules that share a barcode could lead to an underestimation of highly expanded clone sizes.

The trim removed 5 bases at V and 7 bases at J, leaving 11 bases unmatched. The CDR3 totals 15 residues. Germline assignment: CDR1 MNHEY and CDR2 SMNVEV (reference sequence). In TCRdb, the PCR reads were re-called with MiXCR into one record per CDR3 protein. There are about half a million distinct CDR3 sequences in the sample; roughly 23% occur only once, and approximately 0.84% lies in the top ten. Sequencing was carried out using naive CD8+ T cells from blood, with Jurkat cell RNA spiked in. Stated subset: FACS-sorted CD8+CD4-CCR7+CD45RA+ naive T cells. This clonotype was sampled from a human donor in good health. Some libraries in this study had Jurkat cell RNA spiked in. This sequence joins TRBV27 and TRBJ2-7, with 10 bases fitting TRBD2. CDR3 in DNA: TGTGCCAGCAGTCCTGGCTCTAGCGGGGGTGATGAGCAGTACTTC. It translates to CASSPGSSGGDEQYF.